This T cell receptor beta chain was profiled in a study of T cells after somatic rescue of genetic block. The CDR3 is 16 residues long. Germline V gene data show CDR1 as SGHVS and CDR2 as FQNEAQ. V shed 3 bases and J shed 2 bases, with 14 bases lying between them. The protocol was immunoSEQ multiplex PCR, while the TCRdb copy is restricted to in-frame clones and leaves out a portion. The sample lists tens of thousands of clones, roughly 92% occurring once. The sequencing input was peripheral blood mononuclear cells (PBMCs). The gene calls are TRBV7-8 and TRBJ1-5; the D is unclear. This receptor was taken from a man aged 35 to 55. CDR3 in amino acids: CASSLSFGHGNQPQHF. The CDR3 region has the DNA TGTGCCAGCAGCTTGAGCTTTGGGCACGGCAATCAGCCCCAGCATTTT. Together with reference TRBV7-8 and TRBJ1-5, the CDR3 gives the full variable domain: GAGVSQSPRYKVAKRGQDVALRCDPISGHVSLFWYQQALGQGPEFLTYFQNEAQLDKSGLPSDRFFAERPEGSVSTLKIQRTQQEDSAVYLCASSLSFGHGNQPQHFGDGTRLSIL.